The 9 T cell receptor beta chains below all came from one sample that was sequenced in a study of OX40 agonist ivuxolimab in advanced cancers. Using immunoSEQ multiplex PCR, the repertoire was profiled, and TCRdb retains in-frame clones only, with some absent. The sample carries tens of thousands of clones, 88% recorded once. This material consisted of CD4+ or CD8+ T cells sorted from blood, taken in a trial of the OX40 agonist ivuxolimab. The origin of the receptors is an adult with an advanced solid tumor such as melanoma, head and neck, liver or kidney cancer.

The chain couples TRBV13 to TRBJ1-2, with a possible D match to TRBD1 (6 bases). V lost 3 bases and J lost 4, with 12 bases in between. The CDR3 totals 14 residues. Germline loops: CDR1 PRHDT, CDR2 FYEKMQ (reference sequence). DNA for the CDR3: TGTGCCAGCAGCTTGTCTGGGGGCATCTATGGCTACACCTTC. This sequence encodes CASSLSGGIYGYTF.

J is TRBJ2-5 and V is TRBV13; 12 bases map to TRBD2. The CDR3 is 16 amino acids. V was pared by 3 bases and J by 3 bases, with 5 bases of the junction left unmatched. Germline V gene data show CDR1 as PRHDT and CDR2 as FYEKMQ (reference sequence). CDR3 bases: TGTGCCAGCAGCTTGGACCGGACTAGCGGGAAAGAGACCCAGTACTTC. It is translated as CASSLDRTSGKETQYF.

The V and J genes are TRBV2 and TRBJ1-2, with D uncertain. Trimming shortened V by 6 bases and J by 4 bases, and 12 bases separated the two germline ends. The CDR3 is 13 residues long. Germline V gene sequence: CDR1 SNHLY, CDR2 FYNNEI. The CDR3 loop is CASSPNLSYGYTF. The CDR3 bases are TGTGCCAGCAGCCCAAATCTGTCCTATGGCTACACCTTC.

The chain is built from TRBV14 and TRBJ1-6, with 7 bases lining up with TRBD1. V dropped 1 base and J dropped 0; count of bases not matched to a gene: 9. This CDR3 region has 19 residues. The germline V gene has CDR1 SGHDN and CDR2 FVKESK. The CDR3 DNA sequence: TGTGCCAGCAGCCAAGCCCCCGGACAGGCCAGCTCCTATAATTCACCCCTCCACTTT. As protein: CASSQAPGQASSYNSPLHF.

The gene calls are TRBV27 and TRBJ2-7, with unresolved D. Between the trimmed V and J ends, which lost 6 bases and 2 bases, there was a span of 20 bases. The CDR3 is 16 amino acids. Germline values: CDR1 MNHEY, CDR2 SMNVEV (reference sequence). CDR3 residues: CASSPTGATRTYEQYF. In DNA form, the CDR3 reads TGTGCCAGCAGCCCAACGGGCGCAACCCGAACCTACGAGCAGTACTTC.

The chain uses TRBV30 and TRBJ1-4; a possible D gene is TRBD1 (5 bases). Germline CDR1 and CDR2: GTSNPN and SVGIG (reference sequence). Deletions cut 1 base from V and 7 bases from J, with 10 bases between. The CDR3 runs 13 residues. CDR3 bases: TGTGCCTGGAGTGAAGGGGTTGGTGAAAAACTGTTTTTT. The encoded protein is CAWSEGVGEKLFF.

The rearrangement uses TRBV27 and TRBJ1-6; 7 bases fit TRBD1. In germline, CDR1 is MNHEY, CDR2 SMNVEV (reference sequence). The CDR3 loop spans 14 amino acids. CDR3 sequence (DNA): TGTGCAAGCGGGGCGACAGGGTTTAATTCACCCCTCCACTTT. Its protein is CASGATGFNSPLHF.

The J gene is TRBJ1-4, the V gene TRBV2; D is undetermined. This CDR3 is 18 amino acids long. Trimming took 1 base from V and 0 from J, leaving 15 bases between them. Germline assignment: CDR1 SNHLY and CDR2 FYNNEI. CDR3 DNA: TGTGCCAGCAGTGAAGTTCAAATTGCAGGATCAACTAATGAAAAACTGTTTTTT. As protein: CASSEVQIAGSTNEKLFF.

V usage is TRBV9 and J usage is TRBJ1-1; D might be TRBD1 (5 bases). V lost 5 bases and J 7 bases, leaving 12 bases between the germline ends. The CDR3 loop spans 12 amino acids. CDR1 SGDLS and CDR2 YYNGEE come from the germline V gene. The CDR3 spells CASSPGGLEAFF. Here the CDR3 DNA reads TGTGCCAGCAGTCCCGGGGGACTTGAAGCTTTCTTT.